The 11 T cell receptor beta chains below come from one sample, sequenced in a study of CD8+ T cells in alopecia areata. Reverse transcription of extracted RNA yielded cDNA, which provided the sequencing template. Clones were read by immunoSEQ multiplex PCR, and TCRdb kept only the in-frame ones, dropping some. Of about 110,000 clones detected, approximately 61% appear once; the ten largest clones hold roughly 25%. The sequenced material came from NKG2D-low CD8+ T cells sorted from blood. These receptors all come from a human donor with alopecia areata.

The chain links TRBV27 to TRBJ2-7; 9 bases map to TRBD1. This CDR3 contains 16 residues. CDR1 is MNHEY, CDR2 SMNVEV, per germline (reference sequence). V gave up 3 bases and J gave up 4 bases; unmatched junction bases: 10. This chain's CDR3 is CASSLGAGTGLYEQYF. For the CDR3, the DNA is TGTGCCAGCAGTTTGGGGGCCGGGACAGGGTTGTACGAGCAGTACTTC.

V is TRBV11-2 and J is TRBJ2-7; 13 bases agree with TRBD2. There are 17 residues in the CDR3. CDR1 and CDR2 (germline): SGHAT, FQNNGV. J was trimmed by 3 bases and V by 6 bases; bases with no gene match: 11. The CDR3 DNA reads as TGTGCCAGCAGACCTGGGACTAGCGGGACCGTGGGCTACGAGCAGTACTTC. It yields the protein CASRPGTSGTVGYEQYF.

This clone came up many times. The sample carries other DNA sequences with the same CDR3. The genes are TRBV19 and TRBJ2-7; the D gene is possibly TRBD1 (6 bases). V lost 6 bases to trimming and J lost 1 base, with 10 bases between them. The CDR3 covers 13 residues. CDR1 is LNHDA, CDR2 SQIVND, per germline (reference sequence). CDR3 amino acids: CASSAGQSYEQYF. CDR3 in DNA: TGTGCCAGTAGCGCCGGACAGTCCTACGAGCAGTACTTC.

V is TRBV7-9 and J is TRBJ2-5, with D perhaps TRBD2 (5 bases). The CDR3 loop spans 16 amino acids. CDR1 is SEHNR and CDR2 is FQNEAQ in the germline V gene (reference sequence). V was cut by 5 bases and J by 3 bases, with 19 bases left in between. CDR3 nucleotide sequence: TGTGCCAGCAGCCACCCCACCCGCGGGTTTGAAGAGACCCAGTACTTC. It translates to CASSHPTRGFEETQYF.

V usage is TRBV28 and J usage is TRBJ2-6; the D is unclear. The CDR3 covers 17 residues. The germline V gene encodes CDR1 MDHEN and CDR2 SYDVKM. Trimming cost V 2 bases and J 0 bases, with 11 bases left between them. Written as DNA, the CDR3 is TGTGCCAGCAGTTTACCCTTCAGAGACTCTGGGGCCAACGTCCTGACTTTC. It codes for CASSLPFRDSGANVLTF.

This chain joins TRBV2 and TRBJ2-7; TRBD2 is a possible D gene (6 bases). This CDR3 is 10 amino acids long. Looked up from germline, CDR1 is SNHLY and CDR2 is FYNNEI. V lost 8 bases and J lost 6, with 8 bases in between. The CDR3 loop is CASRGFEQYF. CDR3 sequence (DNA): TGTGCCAGCCGGGGGTTCGAGCAGTACTTC.

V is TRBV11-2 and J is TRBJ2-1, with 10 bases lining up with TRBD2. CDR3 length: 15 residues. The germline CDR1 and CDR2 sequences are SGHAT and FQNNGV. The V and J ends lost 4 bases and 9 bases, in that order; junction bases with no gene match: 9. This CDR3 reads CASSYASGSPSEQFF. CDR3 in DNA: TGTGCCAGCAGCTACGCTAGCGGGAGTCCCAGTGAGCAGTTCTTC.

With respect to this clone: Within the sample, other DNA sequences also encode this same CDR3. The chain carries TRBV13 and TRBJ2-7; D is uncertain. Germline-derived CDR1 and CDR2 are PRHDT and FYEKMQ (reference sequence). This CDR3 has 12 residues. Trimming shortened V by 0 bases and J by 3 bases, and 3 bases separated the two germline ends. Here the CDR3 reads CASSLGSYEQYF. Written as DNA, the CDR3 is TGTGCCAGCAGCTTAGGAAGCTACGAGCAGTACTTC.

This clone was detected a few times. The CDR3 DNA follows: TGTGCCTGGAAACAGCCAGGACAGCAATACGAGCAGTACTTC. It is translated as CAWKQPGQQYEQYF. The chain recombines TRBV30 with TRBJ2-7; D possibly corresponds to TRBD1 (6 bases). V was pared by 4 bases and J by 4 bases, with 17 bases between. The CDR3 has 14 amino acids. CDR1 and CDR2 from the germline V gene are GTSNPN and SVGIG (reference sequence).

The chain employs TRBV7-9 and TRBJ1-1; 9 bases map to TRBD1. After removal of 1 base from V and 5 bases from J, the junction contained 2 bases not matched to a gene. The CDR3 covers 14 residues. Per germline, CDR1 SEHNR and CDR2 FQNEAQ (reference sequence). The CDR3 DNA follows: TGTGCCAGCAGCTTAGTAGGACAGGGGACTGAAGCTTTCTTT. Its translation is CASSLVGQGTEAFF.

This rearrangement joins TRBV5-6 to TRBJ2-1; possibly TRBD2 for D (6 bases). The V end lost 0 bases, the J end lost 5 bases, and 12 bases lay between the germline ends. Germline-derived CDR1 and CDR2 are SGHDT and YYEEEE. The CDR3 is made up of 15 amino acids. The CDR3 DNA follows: TGTGCCAGCAGCTTGGCGCGACGGGGGAACAATGAGCAGTTCTTC. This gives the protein CASSLARRGNNEQFF.